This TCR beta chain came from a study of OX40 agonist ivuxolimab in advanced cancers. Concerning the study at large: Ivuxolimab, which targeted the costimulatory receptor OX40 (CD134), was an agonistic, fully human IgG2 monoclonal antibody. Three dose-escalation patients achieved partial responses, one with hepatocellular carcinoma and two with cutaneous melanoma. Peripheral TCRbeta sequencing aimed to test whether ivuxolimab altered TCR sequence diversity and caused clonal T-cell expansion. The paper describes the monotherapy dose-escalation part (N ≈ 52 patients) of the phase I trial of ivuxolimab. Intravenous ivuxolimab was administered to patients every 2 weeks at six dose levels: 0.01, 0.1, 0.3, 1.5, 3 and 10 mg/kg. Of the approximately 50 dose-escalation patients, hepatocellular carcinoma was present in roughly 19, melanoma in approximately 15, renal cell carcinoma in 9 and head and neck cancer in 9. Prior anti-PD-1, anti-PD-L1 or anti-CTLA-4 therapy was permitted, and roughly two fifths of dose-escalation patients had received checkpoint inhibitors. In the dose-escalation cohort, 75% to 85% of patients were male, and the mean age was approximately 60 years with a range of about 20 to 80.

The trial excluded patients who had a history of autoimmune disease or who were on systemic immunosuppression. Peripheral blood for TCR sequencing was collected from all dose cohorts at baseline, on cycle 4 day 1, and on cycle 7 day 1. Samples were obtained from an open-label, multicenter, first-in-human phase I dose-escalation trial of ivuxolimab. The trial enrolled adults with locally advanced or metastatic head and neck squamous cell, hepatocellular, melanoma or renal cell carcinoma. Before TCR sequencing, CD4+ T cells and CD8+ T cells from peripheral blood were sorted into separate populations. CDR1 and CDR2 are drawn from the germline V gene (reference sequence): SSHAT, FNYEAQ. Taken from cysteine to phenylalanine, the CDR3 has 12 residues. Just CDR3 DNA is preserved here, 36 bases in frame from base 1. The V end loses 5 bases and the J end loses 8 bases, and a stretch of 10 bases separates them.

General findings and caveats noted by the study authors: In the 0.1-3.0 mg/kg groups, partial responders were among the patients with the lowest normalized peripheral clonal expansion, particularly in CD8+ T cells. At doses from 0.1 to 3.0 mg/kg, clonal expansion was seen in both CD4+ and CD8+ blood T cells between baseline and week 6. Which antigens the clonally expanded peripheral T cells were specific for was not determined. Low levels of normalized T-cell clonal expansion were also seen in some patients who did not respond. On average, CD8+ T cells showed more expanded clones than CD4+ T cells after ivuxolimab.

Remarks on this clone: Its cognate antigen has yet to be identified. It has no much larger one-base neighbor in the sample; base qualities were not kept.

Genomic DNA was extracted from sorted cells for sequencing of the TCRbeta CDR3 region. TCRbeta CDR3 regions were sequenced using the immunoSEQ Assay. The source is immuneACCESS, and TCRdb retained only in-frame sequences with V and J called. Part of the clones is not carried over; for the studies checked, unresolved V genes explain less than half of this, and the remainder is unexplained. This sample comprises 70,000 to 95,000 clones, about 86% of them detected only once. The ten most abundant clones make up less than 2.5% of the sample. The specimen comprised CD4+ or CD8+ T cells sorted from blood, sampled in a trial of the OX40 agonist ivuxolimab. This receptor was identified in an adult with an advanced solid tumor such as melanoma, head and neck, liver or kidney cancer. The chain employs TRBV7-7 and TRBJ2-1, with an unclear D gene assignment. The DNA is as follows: TGTGCCAGCAGCCCAACTAAGGATGAGCAGTTCTTC. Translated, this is CASSPTKDEQFF.